Shown below are 24 T cell receptor beta chains from a single sample sequenced in a study of blood T cell repertoires in COVID-19. Method: immunoSEQ multiplex PCR; TCRdb's copy keeps in-frame clones and lacks some. The repertoire holds around 80,000 clones, with around 80% as singletons. Material: peripheral blood. The receptors originated from a man aged 45-65 years with COVID-19, enrolled during active disease.

The chain combines TRBV28 with TRBJ1-5; possible D gene TRBD1, 6 bases. The CDR3 has 14 amino acids. Trimming removed 5 bases at V and 8 bases at J, with 16 bases between. Germline V gene sequence: CDR1 MDHEN, CDR2 SYDVKM. CDR3 DNA: TGTGCCAGCAGTCCAGGGACACCGGACAAGCCCCAGCATTTT. Translating gives CASSPGTPDKPQHF.

The chain employs TRBV6-5 and TRBJ1-1, with a tentative D call TRBD1 (6 bases). This CDR3 has 14 amino acids. CDR1 and CDR2 from the germline V gene are MNHEY and SVGAGI. V shed 5 bases and J shed 3 bases, with 13 bases lying between them. The CDR3 protein is CASSSVRGHTEAFF. CDR3 DNA: TGTGCCAGCAGTAGCGTCAGGGGACACACTGAAGCTTTCTTT.

V is TRBV5-1 and J is TRBJ1-1; perhaps TRBD1 as D (5 bases). The CDR3 loop spans 15 amino acids. The V gene lost 4 bases and the J gene lost 4 bases, with 17 bases spanning the gap. Germline loops: CDR1 SGHRS, CDR2 YFSETQ. In DNA form, the CDR3 reads TGCGCCAGCAGCGTGGGGCGGACTCTGGGCACTGAAGCTTTCTTT. Protein product: CASSVGRTLGTEAFF.

The chain couples TRBV5-1 to TRBJ2-1, with 8 nucleotides matching TRBD2. From germline, CDR1 is SGHRS and CDR2 YFSETQ. V dropped 6 bases and J dropped 4; count of bases not matched to a gene: 6. The length of the CDR3 is 14 residues. For the CDR3, the DNA is TGCGCCAGCACGACGGGAGGGGGATACAATGAGCAGTTCTTC. Translating gives CASTTGGGYNEQFF.

The chain has TRBV28 and TRBJ1-1; 7 nucleotides match TRBD1. Germline V gives CDR1 MDHEN, CDR2 SYDVKM. The CDR3 has 15 residues. V lost 6 bases to trimming and J lost 0 bases; unmatched junction nucleotides: 7. CDR3 sequence: CASRAWGQMNTEAFF. The CDR3 region has the DNA TGTGCCAGCAGAGCGTGGGGACAGATGAACACTGAAGCTTTCTTT. Supplemented by reference TRBV28 and TRBJ1-1, the full variable domain reads DVKVTQSSRYLVKRTGEKVFLECVQDMDHENMFWYRQDPGLGLRLIYFSYDVKMKEKGDIPEGYSVSREKKERFSLILESASTNQTSMYLCASRAWGQMNTEAFFGQGTRLTVV.

V usage is TRBV19 and J usage is TRBJ2-1; possibly TRBD2 for D (5 bases). CDR1 is LNHDA and CDR2 is SQIVND in the germline V gene (reference sequence). The length of the CDR3 is 15 residues. Trimming left V 1 base short and J 2 bases short, with 9 bases between. CDR3 protein: CASSIGGVAYNEQFF. CDR3 DNA sequence: TGTGCCAGTAGTATAGGGGGAGTAGCCTACAATGAGCAGTTCTTC.

V usage is TRBV5-4 and J usage is TRBJ2-1; 7 bases match TRBD2. Germline CDR1 SGHNT, CDR2 YYREEE (reference sequence). The CDR3 has 16 amino acids. With 0 bases clipped from V and 7 bases from J, the junction kept 10 bases outside the gene matches. In DNA, the CDR3 is TGTGCCAGCAGCTTGGCCCGGGGCGGGAGTCGTAATGAGCAGTTCTTC. This encodes CASSLARGGSRNEQFF.

The chain couples TRBV28 to TRBJ1-1; a possible D gene is TRBD1 (6 bases). Germline V gene sequence: CDR1 MDHEN, CDR2 SYDVKM. The V and J ends lost 4 bases and 6 bases respectively, with 9 bases between them. The CDR3 consists of 12 residues. DNA for the CDR3: TGTGCCAGCAGTTGGGGGGGCCCTGAAGCTTTCTTT. It is translated as CASSWGGPEAFF.

The chain recombines TRBV6-5 with TRBJ2-7; 7 bases are a match to TRBD1. The trim removed 6 bases at V and 3 bases at J, leaving 11 bases unmatched. The CDR3 totals 15 residues. Germline CDR1 is MNHEY and CDR2 is SVGAGI. This chain's CDR3 is CASSRRQGLYYEQYF. CDR3 coding DNA: TGTGCCAGCAGCCGCAGACAGGGATTATACTACGAGCAGTACTTC.

The genes are TRBV28 and TRBJ2-3; D may be TRBD2 (5 bases). CDR1 is MDHEN, CDR2 SYDVKM, per germline. The CDR3 spans 15 residues. Between the trimmed V and J ends, which lost 3 bases and 2 bases, there was a span of 12 bases. The CDR3 coding sequence is TGTGCCAGCAGTTTTGTAAAGCGGCCCACAGATACGCAGTATTTT. As protein: CASSFVKRPTDTQYF.

The chain has TRBV2 and TRBJ2-5; TRBD1 agrees at 10 bases. Germline CDR1 is SNHLY and CDR2 is FYNNEI. Trimming cost V 7 bases and J 4 bases; bases outside gene matches: 6. This CDR3 has 14 residues. The CDR3 loop is CASTEDRGLETQYF. The CDR3 bases are TGTGCCAGCACAGAAGACAGGGGGCTAGAGACCCAGTACTTC.

The chain uses TRBV27 and TRBJ2-7; TRBD2 aligns across 7 bases. The CDR3 spans 16 residues. V was pared by 2 bases and J by 0 bases, with 7 bases of the junction left unmatched. Per germline, CDR1 MNHEY and CDR2 SMNVEV (reference sequence). CDR3 region: CASSLKFREASYEQYF. CDR3 coding DNA: TGTGCCAGCAGTTTAAAGTTCCGGGAGGCCTCCTACGAGCAGTACTTC.

The chain recombines TRBV5-4 with TRBJ2-1, with a tentative D call TRBD1 (5 bases). Trimming shortened V by 3 bases and J by 9 bases, and 7 bases separated the two germline ends. CDR3 length equals 11 residues. The germline V gene encodes CDR1 SGHNT and CDR2 YYREEE (reference sequence). The CDR3 region is CASSSRGEQFF. The CDR3 nucleotides read TGTGCCAGCAGCTCAAGGGGTGAGCAGTTCTTC.

The rearrangement joins TRBV5-4 to TRBJ2-7, with TRBD1 matching 7 bases. The germline V gene has CDR1 SGHNT and CDR2 YYREEE (reference sequence). V was pared by 4 bases and J by 6 bases, with 4 bases of the junction left unmatched. The CDR3 consists of 12 residues. The CDR3 region is CASSQAGGEQYF. The CDR3 DNA reads TGTGCCAGCAGCCAAGCAGGGGGCGAGCAGTACTTC.

This clone came up once. The chain combines TRBV11-3 with TRBJ2-3; TRBD2 agrees at 13 bases. V gave up 4 bases and J gave up 8 bases; unmatched junction bases: 9. The CDR3 is made up of 16 amino acids. Germline V lookup: CDR1 SGHNT, CDR2 YENEEA. The CDR3 spells CASSSRTSGSGATQYF. DNA for the CDR3: TGTGCCAGCAGCTCCAGGACTAGCGGGAGTGGAGCTACGCAGTATTTT.

Comments on this clone: The same CDR3 also results from other DNA sequences found in this sample. This chain links TRBV5-1 with TRBJ2-1; 11 positions agree with TRBD2. V shed 3 bases, J shed 4 bases, and the junction held 0 bases outside the gene matches. The CDR3 runs 14 residues. CDR1 is SGHRS, CDR2 YFSETQ, per germline. This CDR3 reads CASSSSGGYNEQFF. The CDR3, as DNA: TGCGCCAGCAGCTCTAGCGGGGGGTACAATGAGCAGTTCTTC.

The rearrangement joins TRBV11-1 to TRBJ2-3; a weak D match, TRBD2 (5 bases). This CDR3 has 14 residues. The germline V gene has CDR1 SGHAT and CDR2 FQDESV (reference sequence). The V end was cut by 1 base, the J end by 6 bases, with 11 bases between. The CDR3 DNA is TGTGCCAGCAGCTTAGGGTCTAGCAGGGATACGCAGTATTTT. Amino acid sequence: CASSLGSSRDTQYF.

This chain uses TRBV7-9 with TRBJ1-3, with TRBD1 identical over 7 bases. CDR1 is SEHNR and CDR2 is FQNEAQ in the germline V gene (reference sequence). The CDR3 length is 15 residues. V was pared by 4 bases and J by 4 bases, with 7 bases of the junction left unmatched. The chain's CDR3 is CASSSTDREGNTIYF. CDR3 DNA sequence: TGTGCCAGCAGCTCGACCGACAGGGAAGGAAACACCATATATTTT. Filled out from reference TRBV7-9 and TRBJ1-3, the complete variable domain reads DTGVSQNPRHKITKRGQNVTFRCDPISEHNRLYWYRQTLGQGPEFLTYFQNEAQLEKSRLLSDRFSAERPKGSFSTLEIQRTEQGDSAMYLCASSSTDREGNTIYFGEGSWLTVV.

This clone appeared a single time. The chain couples TRBV7-2 to TRBJ2-7, with 10 positions matching TRBD1. V lost 5 bases to trimming and J lost 2 bases; unmatched junction nucleotides: 9. The CDR3 is 16 residues long. CDR1 SGHTA and CDR2 FQGNSA come from the germline V gene. CDR3 amino acids: CASSPQAGTGAYEQYF. The CDR3 DNA sequence: TGTGCCAGCAGCCCGCAAGCCGGGACAGGGGCCTACGAGCAGTACTTC.

The chain has TRBV5-1 and TRBJ2-3; D is ambiguous. The germline gives CDR1 SGHRS, CDR2 YFSETQ. Trimming left V 4 bases short and J 3 bases short, with 9 bases between. This CDR3 is built from 13 residues. CDR3 sequence (DNA): TGCGCCAGCAGCACTTACGTAACAGATACGCAGTATTTT. This translates into CASSTYVTDTQYF.

This chain joins TRBV19 and TRBJ2-7; possibly TRBD1 for D (7 bases). CDR1 is LNHDA, CDR2 SQIVND, per germline (reference sequence). The CDR3 is made up of 14 amino acids. The V and J ends lost 3 bases and 4 bases respectively, with 13 bases between them. CDR3 in DNA: TGTGCCAGTAGTATGGAGGGGGCGATGTACGAGCAGTACTTC. Translating it yields CASSMEGAMYEQYF.

J is TRBJ1-5 and V is TRBV30; no definite D call. Trimming took 0 bases from V and 9 from J, leaving 15 bases between them. Per the germline V gene, CDR1 is GTSNPN and CDR2 is SVGIG (reference sequence). CDR3 length equals 14 residues. The CDR3 DNA sequence: TGTGCCTGGAGTGTGGGAGGGAAAACCCCGCCCCAGCATTTT. Residues: CAWSVGGKTPPQHF.

This clone was seen a single time. This chain joins TRBV5-1 and TRBJ2-5; TRBD2 aligns across 9 bases. The V gene's germline CDR1 is SGHRS and CDR2 YFSETQ. With V trimmed by 0 bases and J by 7 bases, 4 bases remained unmatched. This CDR3 has 14 residues. DNA for the CDR3: TGCGCCAGCAGCTTGGTTAGCGGGAGAAGGACCCAGTACTTC. Its protein product is CASSLVSGRRTQYF.

J is TRBJ1-4 and V is TRBV4-2; the match to TRBD1 covers 7 bases. V gave up 2 bases and J gave up 7 bases; unmatched junction bases: 13. The length of the CDR3 is 17 residues. Germline CDR1 reads LGHNA; CDR2 reads YNFKEQ. The CDR3 DNA reads as TGTGCCAGCAGCCAAAGTCTTGGGCGGGACAGCCCTGAAAAACTGTTTTTT. This gives the protein CASSQSLGRDSPEKLFF.